These 24 T cell receptor beta chains were all obtained from the same sample, sequenced in a study of blood T cell repertoires in COVID-19. Some clones are missing from TCRdb's copy, which holds only in-frame ones; the method was immunoSEQ multiplex PCR. Of roughly 160,000 clones listed, almost 85% are singletons. The sample consisted of PBMCs or T cells enriched from blood (not recorded which). These receptors were taken from a man aged 45-60 years who had recovered from COVID-19.

V gene TRBV7-6 combines with J gene TRBJ2-7; maybe TRBD2 (5 bases). Germline-derived CDR1 and CDR2 are SGHVS and FNYEAQ. V lost 2 bases, J lost 5 bases, and 16 bases lay in between. The CDR3 is made up of 15 amino acids. The CDR3 loop is CASSLRSIPADEQYF. CDR3 nucleotide sequence: TGTGCCAGCAGCTTAAGATCGATTCCAGCGGACGAGCAGTACTTC.

The rearrangement joins TRBV6-6 to TRBJ1-1; D gene unclear. The length of the CDR3 is 14 residues. Germline V gene data show CDR1 as MNHNY and CDR2 as SVGAGI (reference sequence). V was clipped by 6 bases and J by 1 base, with 12 bases between them. The CDR3 DNA sequence: TGTGCCAGCAGGTCCCTTGCAGGGAACACTGAAGCTTTCTTT. Translating gives CASRSLAGNTEAFF.

J is TRBJ2-3 and V is TRBV7-6, with D possibly TRBD1 on 5 matching bases. The V and J ends lost 5 bases and 4 bases respectively, with 16 bases between them. The CDR3 is 15 amino acids. CDR1 and CDR2 from the germline V gene are SGHVS and FNYEAQ. As DNA, the CDR3 is TGTGCCAGCAGCCCTATTGGGGCCCACGCAGATACGCAGTATTTT. This encodes CASSPIGAHADTQYF.

This chain links TRBV25-1 with TRBJ1-4, with D possibly matching TRBD1 (5 bases). CDR1 MGHDK and CDR2 SYGVNS come from the germline V gene. V lost 3 bases and J lost 8, with 16 bases in between. The CDR3 extends over 15 amino acids. The CDR3 region has the DNA TGTGCCAGCAGTGACTCACGGGGGGTGAACGAAAAACTGTTTTTT. Translated, it gives CASSDSRGVNEKLFF.

The chain uses TRBV2 and TRBJ1-4; a weak D match, TRBD1 (6 bases). The CDR3 has 15 amino acids. Trimming took off 6 bases at V and 8 bases at J, with 19 bases between the two ends. Germline V gives CDR1 SNHLY, CDR2 FYNNEI. Here the CDR3 DNA reads TGTGCCAGCAGCCGGGACGGGAGGGGGATAGAAAAACTGTTTTTT. Translation gives CASSRDGRGIEKLFF.

The genes are TRBV7-2 and TRBJ2-5; D is unclear. Germline lookup yields CDR1 SGHTA and CDR2 FQGNSA. This CDR3 region has 12 residues. Trimming took 1 base from V and 13 from J, leaving 13 bases between them. The CDR3 region has the DNA TGTGCCAGCAGCTTAGTCGTCCAGGATTGGTACTTC. It codes for CASSLVVQDWYF. Full variable domain (rest looked up from reference TRBV7-2 and TRBJ2-5): GAGVSQSPSNKVTEKGKDVELRCDPISGHTALYWYRQSLGQGLEFLIYFQGNSAPDKSGLPSDRFSAERTGGSVSTLTIQRTQQEDSAVYLCASSLVVQDWYFGPGTRLLVL.

This clone has more than one count but fewer than ten. The gene calls are TRBV10-1 and TRBJ2-3; 7 bases fit TRBD1. The junction had 9 bases not matched to a gene; V was cut back by 7 bases and J by 2 bases. This CDR3 has 15 residues. In germline, CDR1 is WNHNN, CDR2 SYGVQD (reference sequence). Written as DNA, the CDR3 is TGCGCCAGCACCCCCGGGACAGCGAACACAGATACGCAGTATTTT. Its translation is CASTPGTANTDTQYF.

CDR3 sequence: CASSKSSPDRNGGQPQHF. The CDR3 DNA reads TGTGCCAGCAGCAAGTCCTCCCCGGACAGAAATGGAGGTCAGCCCCAGCATTTT. The gene calls are TRBV21-1 and TRBJ1-5; the tabulated D call, TRBD1, remains unverified against the DNA. TRBV21-1 is a documented pseudogene. The CDR3 is 18 residues long.

This chain joins TRBV6-1 and TRBJ1-5; 7 bases match TRBD1. The CDR3 is 15 amino acids. Germline V gene data show CDR1 as MNHNS and CDR2 as SASEGT. V lost 6 bases, J lost 0 bases, and 5 bases stayed unmatched. CDR3 sequence reads: CASRKGTVSNQPQHF. CDR3 in DNA: TGTGCCAGCAGAAAAGGGACAGTTAGCAATCAGCCCCAGCATTTT.

The rearrangement uses TRBV19 and TRBJ2-2; D is possibly TRBD1 (5 bases). V dropped 5 bases and J dropped 6 bases, with 7 bases sitting between them. CDR1 LNHDA and CDR2 SQIVND come from the germline V gene (reference sequence). The CDR3 consists of 12 residues. CDR3 loop: CASSPRAGELFF. The CDR3, as DNA: TGTGCCAGTAGTCCCAGGGCCGGGGAGCTGTTTTTT.

The chain is built from TRBV10-1 and TRBJ2-1, with 13 bases fitting TRBD2. Germline V gene data show CDR1 as WNHNN and CDR2 as SYGVQD (reference sequence). Trimming took 2 bases from V and 9 from J; bases not matched to a gene: 4. The CDR3 loop spans 15 amino acids. The CDR3 coding sequence is TGCGCCAGCAGTGAGGGGACTAGCGGGATTGGTGAGCAGTTCTTC. It is translated as CASSEGTSGIGEQFF.

The rearrangement uses TRBV7-9 and TRBJ1-3; D ambiguous. The CDR3 spans 15 residues. The germline CDR1 and CDR2 sequences are SEHNR and FQNEAQ (reference sequence). Trimming shortened V by 2 bases and J by 0 bases, and 8 bases separated the two germline ends. The chain's CDR3 is CASSLIRSSGNTIYF. The CDR3 coding sequence is TGTGCCAGCAGCTTAATCAGATCCTCTGGAAACACCATATATTTT. Filled out from reference TRBV7-9 and TRBJ1-3, the complete variable domain reads DTGVSQNPRHKITKRGQNVTFRCDPISEHNRLYWYRQTLGQGPEFLTYFQNEAQLEKSRLLSDRFSAERPKGSFSTLEIQRTEQGDSAMYLCASSLIRSSGNTIYFGEGSWLTVV.

This clone was picked up a small number of times. This chain joins TRBV6-5 and TRBJ2-7, with a tentative D call TRBD1 (6 bases). This CDR3 has 13 residues. CDR1 and CDR2 from the germline V gene are MNHEY and SVGAGI. V gave up 5 bases and J gave up 5 bases, with 13 bases separating them. DNA of the CDR3: TGTGCCAGCAGTCGCATACAGGGCCACGAGCAGTACTTC. Its protein is CASSRIQGHEQYF.

J is TRBJ1-2 and V is TRBV3-1 (or the pseudogene TRBV3-2); unclear D gene. Trimming took 2 bases from V and 4 from J, leaving 11 bases between them. Germline V gives CDR1 LGHDT, CDR2 YNNKEL (reference sequence). The CDR3 sequence is 14 residues long. The CDR3, as DNA: TGTGCCAGCAGCCAATCGACATTTGGCTATGGCTACACCTTC. Translating gives CASSQSTFGYGYTF.

This clone is a singleton in its sample. J is TRBJ2-5 and V is TRBV28; perhaps TRBD1 as D (7 bases). Between the trimmed V and J ends, which lost 3 bases and 7 bases, there was a span of 15 bases. Germline V CDR1 and CDR2: MDHEN, SYDVKM. This CDR3 region has 14 residues. The chain's CDR3 is CASSFPGDRRTQYF. The DNA for the CDR3 is TGTGCCAGCAGTTTCCCGGGGGACAGAAGGACCCAGTACTTC.

The rearrangement joins TRBV28 to TRBJ1-2; D is unclear. The CDR3 consists of 15 residues. Germline CDR1 MDHEN, CDR2 SYDVKM. Trimming removed 2 bases at V and 4 bases at J, with 14 bases between. CDR3 DNA sequence: TGTGCCAGCAGTTTAGTAGGGCCTGAGGGCTATGGCTACACCTTC. Translation gives CASSLVGPEGYGYTF.

The chain links TRBV9 to TRBJ2-1; D not resolved. Germline assignment: CDR1 SGDLS and CDR2 YYNGEE. V was pared by 0 bases and J by 6 bases, with 10 bases between. The CDR3 runs 14 residues. DNA of the CDR3: TGTGCCAGCAGCGTAGAACAGTGGTCCAATGAGCAGTTCTTC. Translating it yields CASSVEQWSNEQFF.

The gene calls are TRBV29-1 and TRBJ2-3, with TRBD1 matching over 7 bases. Germline V CDR1 and CDR2: SQVTM, ANQGSEA. This CDR3 contains 14 residues. V lost 8 bases to trimming and J lost 1 base; unmatched junction nucleotides: 9. The CDR3 sequence is CSLRTGMGTDTQYF. The CDR3 nucleotides read TGCAGCTTACGGACAGGCATGGGCACAGATACGCAGTATTTT.

The chain couples TRBV28 to TRBJ1-1; no clear D gene. Germline V lookup: CDR1 MDHEN, CDR2 SYDVKM. The ends were cut back, 8 bases at V and 7 bases at J, with 14 bases in the middle. CDR3 length equals 12 residues. As DNA, the CDR3 is TGTGCCAGCGTTGGTTCACGGAGTGAAGCTTTCTTT. It yields the protein CASVGSRSEAFF. The whole variable domain, remainder taken from reference TRBV28 and TRBJ1-1, is DVKVTQSSRYLVKRTGEKVFLECVQDMDHENMFWYRQDPGLGLRLIYFSYDVKMKEKGDIPEGYSVSREKKERFSLILESASTNQTSMYLCASVGSRSEAFFGQGTRLTVV.

J is TRBJ2-5 and V is TRBV19; D is possibly TRBD1 (6 bases). Germline V gives CDR1 LNHDA, CDR2 SQIVND (reference sequence). V was shortened by 7 bases and J by 2 bases, with 17 bases between the two germline ends. CDR3 length: 15 residues. The CDR3 coding sequence is TGTGCCAGTACCAGGGGACGGATTTTTCAAGAGACCCAGTACTTC. Translating it yields CASTRGRIFQETQYF.

The chain combines TRBV12-3 or TRBV12-4 with TRBJ1-4; 7 positions match TRBD1. With 8 bases clipped from V and 8 bases from J, the junction kept 5 bases outside the gene matches. The CDR3 has 12 residues. The CDR3, as DNA: TGTGCCAGCGACAGGGCAGGCGAAAAACTGTTTTTT. It encodes CASDRAGEKLFF.

This clone was observed a few times. V gene TRBV5-1 combines with J gene TRBJ2-7; unclear D gene. The CDR3 covers 14 residues. Trimming removed 4 bases at V and 2 bases at J, with 13 bases between. Germline loops: CDR1 SGHRS, CDR2 YFSETQ. CDR3 sequence (DNA): TGCGCCAGCAGCCTTGAACAGTACACCTACGAGCAGTACTTC. This translates into CASSLEQYTYEQYF.

J is TRBJ2-5 and V is TRBV7-3; tentative D call: TRBD2 (5 bases). CDR1 and CDR2 from the germline V gene are SGHTA and FQGTGA. CDR3 length: 15 amino acids. Trimming stripped 3 bases from V and 5 bases from J, with 16 bases between. This CDR3 reads CASSFIGGPRETQYF. CDR3 nucleotides: TGTGCCAGCAGCTTTATCGGCGGGCCTCGGGAGACCCAGTACTTC.

The genes are TRBV24-1 and TRBJ2-3, with 10 bases that match TRBD2. The CDR3 spans 15 residues. Germline loops: CDR1 KGHDR, CDR2 SFDVKD. Unmatched junction bases numbered 7, after V lost 4 bases and J lost 7 bases. This CDR3 is CATSEVSGRLNTQYF. In nucleotides, the CDR3 is TGTGCCACCAGTGAGGTTAGCGGGAGGTTGAATACGCAGTATTTT.